A selection of T cell receptor beta chains follows, all from one sample in a study of T-cell reconstitution after alpha-beta-depleted transplantation in children. TCRdb passed the PCR reads through MiXCR, listing each CDR3 protein once. There are around 440,000 distinct CDR3 sequences in the sample; about 10% occur only once, and 2% to 2.5% lies in the top ten. Sequencing used PBMCs, obtained before TCRalphabeta/CD19-depleted stem cell transplant. Receptor source: a child aged 2 to 10 with inherited bone marrow failure, due to receive a stem cell transplant. Each CDR3 is given with its conserved first and last residue. D genes are given only for firm matches. The listing skips clone size in some rows; elsewhere it reads once, few, many or a size class.

TRBV9	TRBD2	TRBJ2-7	many	CASSVAGGRGAEQYF	TGTGCCAGCAGCGTAGCTGGCGGGAGAGGTGCCGAGCAGTACTTC
TRBV6-5	-	TRBJ2-2	many	CASTGPNTGELFF	TGTGCCAGCACAGGGCCGAACACCGGGGAGCTGTTTTTT
TRBV28	-	TRBJ2-1	-	CASSLFLGSSYNEQFF	TGTGCCAGCAGTTTATTTCTCGGGAGCTCCTACAATGAGCAGTTCTTC
TRBV28	TRBD1	TRBJ1-1	-	CASSFTGAAFF	TGTGCCAGCAGTTTTACAGGGGCCGCTTTCTTT
TRBV5-4	-	TRBJ1-3	many	CASSLDRINTIYF	TGTGCCAGCAGCTTGGATAGAATTAACACCATATATTTT
TRBV9	TRBD2	TRBJ2-1	many	CASSVEGAGGSHEQFF	TGTGCCAGCAGCGTAGAGGGGGCGGGAGGGTCTCATGAGCAGTTCTTC
TRBV20-1	-	TRBJ1-1	few	CSASESGAEAFF	TGCAGTGCTAGCGAAAGTGGGGCTGAAGCTTTCTTT
TRBV10-1	-	TRBJ2-3	many	CASSERGPSTDTQYF	TGCGCCAGCAGTGAACGGGGTCCTTCCACAGATACGCAGTATTTT
TRBV6-2/TRBV6-3	-	TRBJ2-3	many	CASTSGQTSTDTQYF	TGTGCCAGCACATCCGGACAAACTAGCACAGATACGCAGTATTTT
TRBV4-2	TRBD1	TRBJ2-7	-	CASSQGPGGTPSSYEQYF	TGTGCCAGCAGCCAAGGTCCAGGGGGAACCCCAAGCTCCTACGAGCAGTACTTC
TRBV7-7	-	TRBJ1-1	many	CASSAGLEPEAFF	TGTGCTAGCAGCGCGGGGCTTGAGCCTGAAGCTTTCTTT
TRBV10-3	-	TRBJ1-2	many	CGIQDSTNYGYTF	TGTGGAATACAGGACTCCACTAACTATGGCTACACCTTC
TRBV28	TRBD1	TRBJ2-7	-	CASRVYRTGPHEQYF	TGTGCCAGCAGGGTTTACCGGACAGGTCCCCACGAGCAGTACTTC
TRBV5-4	-	TRBJ1-1	many	CASSLADIGNTEAFF	TGTGCCAGCAGCTTGGCGGACATCGGGAACACTGAAGCTTTCTTT
TRBV7-7	-	TRBJ2-1	few	CASSLGTPHNEQFF	TGTGCCAGCAGCTTGGGAACCCCACACAATGAGCAGTTCTTC
TRBV10-3	-	TRBJ2-7	-	CAISREPYEQYF	TGTGCCATCAGTCGGGAACCATACGAGCAGTACTTC
TRBV5-1	TRBD1	TRBJ1-1	-	CASSPSTGMDTEAFF	TGCGCCAGCAGCCCCTCGACAGGGATGGACACTGAAGCTTTCTTT
TRBV4-2	TRBD1	TRBJ2-7	-	CASSPVDRGAPLVREQYF	TGTGCCAGCAGCCCTGTCGACAGGGGCGCCCCACTTGTACGCGAGCAGTACTTC
TRBV20-1	-	TRBJ2-1	-	CSASDGASSYNEQFF	TGCAGTGCTAGCGACGGGGCCAGCTCCTACAATGAGCAGTTCTTC
TRBV5-1	TRBD1	TRBJ2-7	-	CASSLAGDSYPNYEQYF	TGCGCCAGCAGCTTGGCCGGGGACAGCTACCCGAACTACGAGCAGTACTTC
TRBV27	TRBD1	TRBJ2-7	many	CASSPRTGGHEQYF	TGTGCCAGCAGTCCTCGGACAGGGGGACACGAGCAGTACTTC
TRBV11-1	-	TRBJ2-6	many	CASSIWGQGKNSGANVLTF	TGTGCCAGCAGCATATGGGGGCAGGGGAAAAACTCTGGGGCCAACGTCCTGACTTTC
TRBV7-8	-	TRBJ1-2	many	CASSLVRAGGYTF	TGTGCCAGCAGCTTAGTGAGGGCAGGTGGCTACACCTTC
TRBV5-1	-	TRBJ2-2	few	CASSLDLLPNTGELFF	TGCGCCAGCAGCCTGGACCTCCTCCCGAACACCGGGGAGCTGTTTTTT
TRBV10-1	TRBD2	TRBJ2-1	few	CASSPSGLADRAYNEQFF	TGCGCCAGCAGTCCCTCCGGACTAGCGGATCGTGCCTACAATGAGCAGTTCTTC
TRBV19	-	TRBJ2-5	many	CASSIGGQETQYF	TGTGCCAGTAGTATTGGGGGCCAGGAGACCCAGTACTTC
TRBV30	TRBD2	TRBJ2-1	many	CAWSEMTSGRSNEQFF	TGTGCCTGGAGTGAAATGACTAGCGGTCGCTCCAATGAGCAGTTCTTC
TRBV7-2	TRBD2	TRBJ2-7	many	CASSVSGDDYEQYF	TGTGCCAGCAGCGTAAGCGGGGACGACTACGAGCAGTACTTC
TRBV3-1	TRBD1	TRBJ2-3	-	CASSRDLQGIGQYF	TGTGCCAGCAGCCGGGATTTACAGGGGATCGGGCAGTATTTT
TRBV10-2	TRBD2	TRBJ2-1	-	CASRALGRERDEQFF	TGCGCCAGCAGGGCCCTGGGGCGGGAGCGCGATGAGCAGTTCTTC
TRBV4-3	TRBD2	TRBJ2-7	-	CASSQGSGRGDEQYF	TGCGCCAGCAGCCAAGGCAGCGGGAGAGGCGACGAGCAGTACTTC
TRBV5-1	-	TRBJ2-6	many	CASSSTGSAGANVLTF	TGCGCCAGCAGCTCCACAGGGTCCGCCGGGGCCAACGTCCTGACTTTC
TRBV5-5	-	TRBJ1-6	many	CASQANNSPLHF	TGTGCCAGCCAGGCGAATAATTCACCCCTCCACTTT
TRBV7-2	-	TRBJ2-3	many	CASSLGSADTQYF	TGTGCCAGCAGCTTAGGGTCGGCAGATACGCAGTATTTT
TRBV15	TRBD1	TRBJ1-2	many	CATSRDLTGGHGYTF	TGTGCCACCAGCAGAGATTTAACAGGGGGTCATGGCTACACCTTC
TRBV12-3/TRBV12-4	-	TRBJ2-1	many	CASTFLVRGGQFF	TGTGCCAGCACCTTCCTCGTAAGGGGGGGGCAGTTCTTC
TRBV5-1	TRBD2	TRBJ2-1	-	CASSFGLAAYNDQFF	TGCGCCAGCAGCTTCGGACTAGCCGCCTACAATGACCAGTTCTTC
TRBV4-3	TRBD2	TRBJ2-1	many	CASSLYTSGRNNEQFF	TGCGCCAGCAGCCTCTACACTAGCGGGCGGAACAATGAGCAGTTCTTC
TRBV29-1	TRBD1	TRBJ2-2	-	CSATGTGSVTGELFF	TGCAGCGCGACTGGGACAGGCTCGGTTACCGGGGAGCTGTTTTTT
TRBV12-3/TRBV12-4	TRBD1	TRBJ2-1	many	CASRWGQAYNEQFF	TGTGCCAGCAGATGGGGACAGGCCTACAATGAGCAGTTCTTC
TRBV7-2	-	TRBJ1-1	-	CASSLYGGPKFEAFF	TGTGCCAGCAGCTTATATGGGGGGCCTAAATTTGAAGCTTTCTTT
TRBV19	-	TRBJ1-1	-	CASSREATEAFF	TGTGCCAGTAGCCGCGAGGCCACTGAAGCTTTCTTT
TRBV7-9	-	TRBJ1-5	many	CASSLGTGSVQHF	TGTGCCAGCAGCTTAGGGACGGGCTCGGTCCAGCATTTT
TRBV7-8	-	TRBJ2-3	many	CASSLGISTDTQYF	TGTGCCAGCAGCCTCGGGATAAGCACAGATACGCAGTATTTT
TRBV4-3	TRBD2	TRBJ2-1	many	CASSQRTSGLYNEQFF	TGCGCCAGCAGCCAGCGGACTAGCGGGCTCTACAATGAGCAGTTCTTC
TRBV6-2/TRBV6-3	-	TRBJ2-5	many	CASRDQGGQETQYF	TGTGCCAGCAGAGATCAGGGGGGTCAAGAGACCCAGTACTTC
TRBV12-3/TRBV12-4	-	TRBJ1-5	many	CASSFFGERNQPQHF	TGTGCCAGCAGTTTCTTCGGGGAGCGCAATCAGCCCCAGCATTTT